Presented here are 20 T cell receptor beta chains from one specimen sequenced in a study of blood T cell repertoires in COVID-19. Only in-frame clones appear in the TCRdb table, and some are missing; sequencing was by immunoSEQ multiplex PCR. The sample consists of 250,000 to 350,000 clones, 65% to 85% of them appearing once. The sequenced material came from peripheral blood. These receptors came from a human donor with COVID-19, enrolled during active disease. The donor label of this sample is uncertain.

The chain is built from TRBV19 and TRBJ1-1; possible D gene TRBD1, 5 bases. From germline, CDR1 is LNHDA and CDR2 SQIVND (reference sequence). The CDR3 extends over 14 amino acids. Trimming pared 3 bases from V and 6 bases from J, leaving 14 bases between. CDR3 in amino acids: CASSIRGLGAEAFF. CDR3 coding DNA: TGTGCCAGTAGTATCCGGGGGTTAGGCGCTGAAGCTTTCTTT.

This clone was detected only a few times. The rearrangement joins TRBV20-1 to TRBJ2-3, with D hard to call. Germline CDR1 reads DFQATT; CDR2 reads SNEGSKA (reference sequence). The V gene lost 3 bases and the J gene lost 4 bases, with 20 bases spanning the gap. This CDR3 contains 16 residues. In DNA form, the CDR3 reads TGCAGTGCTAGTTTCAAAACGACGGAGTGGGCAGATACGCAGTATTTT. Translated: CSASFKTTEWADTQYF.

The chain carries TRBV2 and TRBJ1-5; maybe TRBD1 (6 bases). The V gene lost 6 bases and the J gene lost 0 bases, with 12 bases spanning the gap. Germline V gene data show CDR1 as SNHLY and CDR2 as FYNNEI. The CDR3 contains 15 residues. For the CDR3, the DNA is TGTGCCAGCAGGATGGACAGCCCTAGCAATCAGCCCCAGCATTTT. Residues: CASRMDSPSNQPQHF.

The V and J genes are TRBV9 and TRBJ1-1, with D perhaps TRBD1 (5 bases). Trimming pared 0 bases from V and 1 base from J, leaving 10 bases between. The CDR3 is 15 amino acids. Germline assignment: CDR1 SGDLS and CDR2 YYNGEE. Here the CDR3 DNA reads TGTGCCAGCAGCGTAGGGTCGGGGGGGAACACTGAAGCTTTCTTT. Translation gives CASSVGSGGNTEAFF.

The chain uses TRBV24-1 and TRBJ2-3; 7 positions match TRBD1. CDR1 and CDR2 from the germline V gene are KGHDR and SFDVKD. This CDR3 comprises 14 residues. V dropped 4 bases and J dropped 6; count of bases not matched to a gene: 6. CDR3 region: CATSDPKGADTQYF. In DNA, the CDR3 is TGTGCCACCAGTGACCCCAAGGGGGCCGATACGCAGTATTTT.

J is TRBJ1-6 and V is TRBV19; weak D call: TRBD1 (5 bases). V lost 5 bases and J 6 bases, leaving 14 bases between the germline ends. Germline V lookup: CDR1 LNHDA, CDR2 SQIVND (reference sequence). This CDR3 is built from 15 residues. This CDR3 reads CASSRRGSTNSPLHF. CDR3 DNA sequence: TGTGCCAGTAGTCGGAGGGGTTCAACTAATTCACCCCTCCACTTT. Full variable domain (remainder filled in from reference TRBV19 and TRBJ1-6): DGGITQSPKYLFRKEGQNVTLSCEQNLNHDAMYWYRQDPGQGLRLIYYSQIVNDFQKGDIAEGYSVSREKKESFPLTVTSAQKNPTAFYLCASSRRGSTNSPLHFGNGTRLTVT.

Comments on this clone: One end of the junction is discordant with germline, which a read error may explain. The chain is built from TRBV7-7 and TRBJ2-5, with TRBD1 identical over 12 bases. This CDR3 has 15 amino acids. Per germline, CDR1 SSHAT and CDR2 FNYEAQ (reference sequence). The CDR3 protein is CASSLGTGGRETQYF. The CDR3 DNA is TGTGCTAGCAGCCTTGGGACAGGGGGCAGAGAGACCCAGTACTTC.

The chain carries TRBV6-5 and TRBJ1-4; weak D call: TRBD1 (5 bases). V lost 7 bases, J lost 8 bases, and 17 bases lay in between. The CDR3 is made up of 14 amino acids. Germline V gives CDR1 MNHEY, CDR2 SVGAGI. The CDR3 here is CASMDAGRGEKLFF. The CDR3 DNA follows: TGTGCCAGCATGGACGCAGGGCGGGGGGAAAAACTGTTTTTT.

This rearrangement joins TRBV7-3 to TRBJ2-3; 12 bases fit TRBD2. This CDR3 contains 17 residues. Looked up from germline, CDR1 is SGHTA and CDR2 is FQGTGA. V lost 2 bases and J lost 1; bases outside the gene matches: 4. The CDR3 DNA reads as TGTGCCAGCAGCTTAGGGGGACTAGCGGGCGGCACAGATACGCAGTATTTT. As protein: CASSLGGLAGGTDTQYF.

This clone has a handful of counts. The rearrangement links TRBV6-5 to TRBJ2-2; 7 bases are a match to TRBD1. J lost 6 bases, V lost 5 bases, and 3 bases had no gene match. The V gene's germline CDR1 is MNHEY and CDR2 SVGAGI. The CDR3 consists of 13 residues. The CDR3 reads CASSRDSPGELFF. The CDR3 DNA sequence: TGTGCCAGCAGTCGGGACAGCCCCGGGGAGCTGTTTTTT.

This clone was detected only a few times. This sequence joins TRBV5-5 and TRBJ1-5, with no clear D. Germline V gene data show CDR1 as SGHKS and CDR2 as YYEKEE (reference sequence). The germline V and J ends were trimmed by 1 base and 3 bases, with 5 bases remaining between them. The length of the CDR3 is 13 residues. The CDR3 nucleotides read TGTGCCAGCAGCTTGACAGCCAATCAGCCCCAGCATTTT. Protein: CASSLTANQPQHF. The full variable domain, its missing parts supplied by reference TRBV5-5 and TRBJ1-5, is DAGVTQSPTHLIKTRGQQVTLRCSPISGHKSVSWYQQVLGQGPQFIFQYYEKEERGRGNFPDRFSARQFPNYSSELNVNALLLGDSALYLCASSLTANQPQHFGDGTRLSIL.

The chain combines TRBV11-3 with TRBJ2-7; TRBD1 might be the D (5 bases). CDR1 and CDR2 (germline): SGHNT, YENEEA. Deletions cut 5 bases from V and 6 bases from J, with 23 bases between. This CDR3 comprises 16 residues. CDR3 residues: CASSIGGQGIEVEQYF. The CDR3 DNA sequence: TGTGCCAGCAGCATCGGTGGGCAGGGCATCGAGGTCGAGCAGTACTTC.

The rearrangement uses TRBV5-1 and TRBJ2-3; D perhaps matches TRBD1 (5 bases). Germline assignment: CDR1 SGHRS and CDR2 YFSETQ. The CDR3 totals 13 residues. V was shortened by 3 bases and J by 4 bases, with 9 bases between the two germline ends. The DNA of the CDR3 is TGCGCCAGCAGCTCCAGGGTATCAGATACGCAGTATTTT. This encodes CASSSRVSDTQYF.

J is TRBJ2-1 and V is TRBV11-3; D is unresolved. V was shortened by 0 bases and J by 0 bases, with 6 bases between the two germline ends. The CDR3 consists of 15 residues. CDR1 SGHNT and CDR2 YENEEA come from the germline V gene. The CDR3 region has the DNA TGTGCCAGCAGCTTAGACGGAGTCTCCTACAATGAGCAGTTCTTC. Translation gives CASSLDGVSYNEQFF.

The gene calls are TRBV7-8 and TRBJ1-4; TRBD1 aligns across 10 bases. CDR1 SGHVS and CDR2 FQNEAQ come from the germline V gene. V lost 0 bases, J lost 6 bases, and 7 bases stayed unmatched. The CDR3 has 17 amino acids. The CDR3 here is CASSLATPGQGYEKLFF. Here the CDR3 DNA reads TGTGCCAGCAGCTTAGCCACTCCGGGACAGGGGTATGAAAAACTGTTTTTT.

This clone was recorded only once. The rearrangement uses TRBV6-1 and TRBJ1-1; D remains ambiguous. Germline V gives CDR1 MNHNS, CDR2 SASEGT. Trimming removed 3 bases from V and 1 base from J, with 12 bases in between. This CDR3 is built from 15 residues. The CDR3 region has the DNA TGTGCCAGCAGTGATCGAGGGCAGCCGAACACTGAAGCTTTCTTT. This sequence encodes CASSDRGQPNTEAFF.

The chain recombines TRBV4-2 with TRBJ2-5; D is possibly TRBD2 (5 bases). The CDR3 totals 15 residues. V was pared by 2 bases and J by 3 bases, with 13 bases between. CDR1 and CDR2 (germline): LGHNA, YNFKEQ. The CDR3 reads CASSQTGYTEETQYF. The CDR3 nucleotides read TGTGCCAGCAGCCAAACGGGATACACAGAAGAGACCCAGTACTTC.

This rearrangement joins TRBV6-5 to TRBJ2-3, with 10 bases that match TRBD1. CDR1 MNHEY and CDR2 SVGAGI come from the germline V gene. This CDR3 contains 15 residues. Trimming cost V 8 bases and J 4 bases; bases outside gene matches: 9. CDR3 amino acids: CASGGGTGAPDTQYF. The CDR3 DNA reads TGTGCCAGCGGGGGCGGGACAGGGGCCCCAGATACGCAGTATTTT.

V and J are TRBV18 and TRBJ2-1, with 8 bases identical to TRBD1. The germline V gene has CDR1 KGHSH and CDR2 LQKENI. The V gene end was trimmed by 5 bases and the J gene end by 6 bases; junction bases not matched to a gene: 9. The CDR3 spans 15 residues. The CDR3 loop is CASSTGQGRVNEQFF. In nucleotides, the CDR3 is TGTGCCAGCTCAACCGGACAGGGTAGGGTCAATGAGCAGTTCTTC.

CDR3 loop: CASSGGAGYGADTQYF. The DNA of the CDR3 is TGTGCCAGTAGTGGGGGGGCAGGGTATGGCGCAGATACGCAGTATTTT. The chain recombines TRBV19 with TRBJ2-3, with D possibly matching TRBD2 (7 bases). From germline, CDR1 is LNHDA and CDR2 SQIVND (reference sequence). Trimming removed 5 bases from V and 4 bases from J, with 19 bases in between. The CDR3 extends over 16 amino acids. Based on the CDR3 plus reference TRBV19 and TRBJ2-3, the full variable domain is DGGITQSPKYLFRKEGQNVTLSCEQNLNHDAMYWYRQDPGQGLRLIYYSQIVNDFQKGDIAEGYSVSREKKESFPLTVTSAQKNPTAFYLCASSGGAGYGADTQYFGPGTRLTVL.